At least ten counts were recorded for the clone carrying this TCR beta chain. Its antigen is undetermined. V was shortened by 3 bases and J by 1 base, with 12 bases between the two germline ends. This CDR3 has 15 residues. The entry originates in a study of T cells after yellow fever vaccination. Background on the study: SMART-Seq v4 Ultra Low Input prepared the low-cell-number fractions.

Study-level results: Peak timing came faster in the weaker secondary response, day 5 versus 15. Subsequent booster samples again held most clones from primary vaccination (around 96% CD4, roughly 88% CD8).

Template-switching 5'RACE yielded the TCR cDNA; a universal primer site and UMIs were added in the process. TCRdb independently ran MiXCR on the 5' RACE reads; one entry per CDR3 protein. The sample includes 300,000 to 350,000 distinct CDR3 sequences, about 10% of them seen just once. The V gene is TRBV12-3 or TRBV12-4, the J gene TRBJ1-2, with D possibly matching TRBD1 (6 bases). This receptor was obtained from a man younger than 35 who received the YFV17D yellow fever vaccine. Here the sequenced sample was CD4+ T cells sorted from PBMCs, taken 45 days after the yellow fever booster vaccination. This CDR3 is CASSFETGVNYGYTF. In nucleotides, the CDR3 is TGTGCCAGCAGTTTTGAGACAGGTGTTAACTATGGCTACACCTTC.